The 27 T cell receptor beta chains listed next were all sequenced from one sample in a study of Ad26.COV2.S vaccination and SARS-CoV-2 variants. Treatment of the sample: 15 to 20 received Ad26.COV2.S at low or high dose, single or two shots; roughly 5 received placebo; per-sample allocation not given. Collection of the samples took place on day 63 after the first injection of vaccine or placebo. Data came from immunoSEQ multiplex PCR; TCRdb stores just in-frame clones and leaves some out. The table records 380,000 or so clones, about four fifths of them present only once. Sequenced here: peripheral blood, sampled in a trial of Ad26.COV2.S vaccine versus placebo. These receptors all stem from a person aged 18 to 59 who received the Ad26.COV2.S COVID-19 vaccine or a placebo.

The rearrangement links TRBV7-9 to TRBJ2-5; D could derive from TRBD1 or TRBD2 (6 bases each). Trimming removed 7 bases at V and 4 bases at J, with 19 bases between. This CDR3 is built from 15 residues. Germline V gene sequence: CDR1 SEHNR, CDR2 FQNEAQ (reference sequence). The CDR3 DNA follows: TGTGCCAGCACCCCCGGGGGCGGGTACCTAGAGACCCAGTACTTC. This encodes CASTPGGGYLETQYF.

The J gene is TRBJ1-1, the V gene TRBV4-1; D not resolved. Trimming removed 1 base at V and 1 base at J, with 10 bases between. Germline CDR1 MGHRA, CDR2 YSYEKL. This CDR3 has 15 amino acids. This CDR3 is CASSQALGTNTEAFF. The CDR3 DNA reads TGCGCCAGCAGCCAAGCCCTCGGCACGAACACTGAAGCTTTCTTT.

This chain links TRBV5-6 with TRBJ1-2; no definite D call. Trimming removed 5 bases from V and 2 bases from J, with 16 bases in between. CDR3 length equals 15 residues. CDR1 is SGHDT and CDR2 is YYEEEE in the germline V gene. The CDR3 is CASRGMVLGNYGYTF. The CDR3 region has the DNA TGTGCCAGCAGGGGGATGGTCCTGGGGAACTATGGCTACACCTTC. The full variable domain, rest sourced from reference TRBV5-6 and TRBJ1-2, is DAGVTQSPTHLIKTRGQQVTLRCSPKSGHDTVSWYQQALGQGPQFIFQYYEEEERQRGNFPDRFSGHQFPNYSSELNVNALLLGDSALYLCASRGMVLGNYGYTFGSGTRLTVV.

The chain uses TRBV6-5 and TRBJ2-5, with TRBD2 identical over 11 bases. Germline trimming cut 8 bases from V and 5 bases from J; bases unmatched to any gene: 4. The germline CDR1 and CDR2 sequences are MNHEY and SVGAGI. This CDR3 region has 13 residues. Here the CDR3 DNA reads TGTGCCAGCGGGACTAGCGGAGCGGAGACCCAGTACTTC. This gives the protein CASGTSGAETQYF.

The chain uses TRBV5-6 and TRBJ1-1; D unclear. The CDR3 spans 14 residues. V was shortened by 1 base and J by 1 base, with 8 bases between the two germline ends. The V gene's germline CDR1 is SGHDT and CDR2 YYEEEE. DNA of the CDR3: TGTGCCAGCAGCTTGAGTATCCGGAACACTGAAGCTTTCTTT. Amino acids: CASSLSIRNTEAFF.

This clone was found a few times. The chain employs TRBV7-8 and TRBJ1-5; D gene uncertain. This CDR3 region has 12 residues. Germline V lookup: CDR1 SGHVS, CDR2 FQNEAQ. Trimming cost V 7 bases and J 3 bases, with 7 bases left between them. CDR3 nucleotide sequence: TGTGCCAGCACCCGGCCCAATCAGCCCCAGCATTTT. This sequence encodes CASTRPNQPQHF.

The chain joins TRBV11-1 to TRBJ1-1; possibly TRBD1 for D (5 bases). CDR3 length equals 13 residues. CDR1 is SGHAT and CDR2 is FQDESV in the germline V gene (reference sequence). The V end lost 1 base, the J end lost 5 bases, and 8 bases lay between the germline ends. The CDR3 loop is CASSLDWGTEAFF. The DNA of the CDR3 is TGTGCCAGCAGCTTAGATTGGGGGACTGAAGCTTTCTTT.

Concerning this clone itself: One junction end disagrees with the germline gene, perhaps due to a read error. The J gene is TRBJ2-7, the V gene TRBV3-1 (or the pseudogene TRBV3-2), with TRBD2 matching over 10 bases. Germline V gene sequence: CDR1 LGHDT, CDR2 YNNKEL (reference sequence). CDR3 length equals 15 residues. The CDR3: CASSQAGGPSYEQYF. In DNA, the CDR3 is TGTGCCAGCAGTCAAGCGGGAGGGCCGTCCTACGAGCAGTACTTC.

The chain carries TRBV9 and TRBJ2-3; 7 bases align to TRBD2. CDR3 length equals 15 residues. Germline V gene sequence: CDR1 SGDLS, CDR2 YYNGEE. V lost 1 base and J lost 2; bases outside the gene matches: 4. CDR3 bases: TGTGCCAGCAGCGTAAGCGGGGTACCCACAGATACGCAGTATTTT. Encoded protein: CASSVSGVPTDTQYF.

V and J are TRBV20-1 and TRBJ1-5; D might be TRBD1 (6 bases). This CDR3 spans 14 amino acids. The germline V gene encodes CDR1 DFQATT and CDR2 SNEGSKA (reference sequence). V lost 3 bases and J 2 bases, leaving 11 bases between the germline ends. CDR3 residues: CSASTGQGNQPQHF. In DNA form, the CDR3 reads TGCAGTGCTAGTACAGGGCAAGGCAATCAGCCCCAGCATTTT.

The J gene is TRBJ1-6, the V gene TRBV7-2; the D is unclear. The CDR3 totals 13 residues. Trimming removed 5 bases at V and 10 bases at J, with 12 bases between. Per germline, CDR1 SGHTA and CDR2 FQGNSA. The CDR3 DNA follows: TGTGCCAGCAGCCTCGAGAGGCGGTCACCCCTCCACTTT. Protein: CASSLERRSPLHF. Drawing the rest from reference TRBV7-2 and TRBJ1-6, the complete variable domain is GAGVSQSPSNKVTEKGKDVELRCDPISGHTALYWYRQSLGQGLEFLIYFQGNSAPDKSGLPSDRFSAERTGGSVSTLTIQRTQQEDSAVYLCASSLERRSPLHFGNGTRLTVT.

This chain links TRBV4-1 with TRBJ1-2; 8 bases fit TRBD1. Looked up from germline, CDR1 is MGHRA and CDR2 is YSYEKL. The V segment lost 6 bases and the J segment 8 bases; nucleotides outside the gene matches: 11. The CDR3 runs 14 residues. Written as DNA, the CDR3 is TGCGCCAGCAGTCCCTCTACCGGGACAGGAGGCTACACCTTC. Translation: CASSPSTGTGGYTF.

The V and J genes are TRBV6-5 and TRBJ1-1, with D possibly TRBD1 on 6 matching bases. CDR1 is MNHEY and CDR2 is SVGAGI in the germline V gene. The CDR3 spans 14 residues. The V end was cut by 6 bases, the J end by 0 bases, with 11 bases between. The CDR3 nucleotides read TGTGCCAGCAGCAGACAGGCTATGAACACTGAAGCTTTCTTT. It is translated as CASSRQAMNTEAFF.

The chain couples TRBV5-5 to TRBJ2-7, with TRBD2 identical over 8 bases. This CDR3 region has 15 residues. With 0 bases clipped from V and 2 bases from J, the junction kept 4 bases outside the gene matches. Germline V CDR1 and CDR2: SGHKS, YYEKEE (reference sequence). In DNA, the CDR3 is TGTGCCAGCAGCTTGGGAGCGGGGGTTCCCTACGAGCAGTACTTC. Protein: CASSLGAGVPYEQYF. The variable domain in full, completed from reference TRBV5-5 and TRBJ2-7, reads DAGVTQSPTHLIKTRGQQVTLRCSPISGHKSVSWYQQVLGQGPQFIFQYYEKEERGRGNFPDRFSARQFPNYSSELNVNALLLGDSALYLCASSLGAGVPYEQYFGPGTRLTVT.

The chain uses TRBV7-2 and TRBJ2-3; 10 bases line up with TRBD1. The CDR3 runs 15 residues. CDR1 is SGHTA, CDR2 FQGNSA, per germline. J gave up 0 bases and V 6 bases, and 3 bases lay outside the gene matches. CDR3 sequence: CASSRTGGSTDTQYF. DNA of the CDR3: TGTGCCAGCAGTCGGACAGGGGGGAGCACAGATACGCAGTATTTT.

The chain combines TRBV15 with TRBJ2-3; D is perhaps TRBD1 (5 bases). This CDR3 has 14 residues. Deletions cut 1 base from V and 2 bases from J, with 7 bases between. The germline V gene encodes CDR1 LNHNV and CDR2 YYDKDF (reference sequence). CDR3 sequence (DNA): TGTGCCACCAGCAGAGGACAGTCCACAGATACGCAGTATTTT. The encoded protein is CATSRGQSTDTQYF.

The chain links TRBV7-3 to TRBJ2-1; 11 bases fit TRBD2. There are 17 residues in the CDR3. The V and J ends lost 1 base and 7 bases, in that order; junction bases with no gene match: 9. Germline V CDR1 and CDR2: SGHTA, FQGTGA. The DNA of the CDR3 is TGTGCCAGCAGCTTAAATAGCGGGAGGGCCATGGGGAATGAGCAGTTCTTC. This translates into CASSLNSGRAMGNEQFF.

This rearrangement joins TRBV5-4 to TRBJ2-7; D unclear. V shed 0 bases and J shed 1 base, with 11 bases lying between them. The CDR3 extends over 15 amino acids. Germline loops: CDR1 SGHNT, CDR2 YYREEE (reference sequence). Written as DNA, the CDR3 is TGTGCCAGCAGCTTGGACGGATTTAATTCCTACGAGCAGTACTTC. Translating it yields CASSLDGFNSYEQYF.

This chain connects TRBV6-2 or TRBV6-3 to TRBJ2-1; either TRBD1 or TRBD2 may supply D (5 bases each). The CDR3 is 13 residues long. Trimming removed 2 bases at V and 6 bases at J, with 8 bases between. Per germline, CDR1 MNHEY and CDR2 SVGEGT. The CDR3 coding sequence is TGTGCCAGCAGTTACATGGGGGTCAATGAGCAGTTCTTC. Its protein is CASSYMGVNEQFF.

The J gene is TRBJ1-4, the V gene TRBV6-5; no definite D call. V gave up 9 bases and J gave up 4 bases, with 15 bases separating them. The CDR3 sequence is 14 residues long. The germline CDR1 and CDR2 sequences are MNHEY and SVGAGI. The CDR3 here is CASRVTGLNEKLFF. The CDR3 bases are TGTGCCAGTAGAGTGACTGGTCTTAATGAAAAACTGTTTTTT.

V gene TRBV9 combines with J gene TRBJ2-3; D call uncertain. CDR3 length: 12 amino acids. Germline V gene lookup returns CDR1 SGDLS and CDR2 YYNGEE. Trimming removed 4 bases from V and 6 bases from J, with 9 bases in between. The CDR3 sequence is CASSKGSDTQYF. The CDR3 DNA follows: TGTGCCAGCAGCAAAGGGTCTGATACGCAGTATTTT.

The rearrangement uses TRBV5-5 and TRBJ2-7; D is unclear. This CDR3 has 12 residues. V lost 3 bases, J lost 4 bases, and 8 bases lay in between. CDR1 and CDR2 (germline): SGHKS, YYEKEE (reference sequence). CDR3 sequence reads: CASSSPNYEQYF. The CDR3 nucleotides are TGTGCCAGCAGCTCCCCTAATTACGAGCAGTACTTC.

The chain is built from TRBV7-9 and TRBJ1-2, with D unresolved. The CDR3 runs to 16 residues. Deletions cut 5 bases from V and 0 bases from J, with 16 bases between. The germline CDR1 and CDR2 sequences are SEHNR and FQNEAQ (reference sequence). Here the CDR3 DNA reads TGTGCCAGCAGCCCCCACCCGGATAGTCCTAACTATGGCTACACCTTC. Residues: CASSPHPDSPNYGYTF.

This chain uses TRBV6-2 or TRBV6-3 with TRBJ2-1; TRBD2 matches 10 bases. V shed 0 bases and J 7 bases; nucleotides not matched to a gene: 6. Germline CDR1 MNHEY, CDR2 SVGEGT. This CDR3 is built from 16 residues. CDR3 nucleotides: TGTGCCAGCAGTTACTCGAGGACTAGCGGACCAAATGAGCAGTTCTTC. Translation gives CASSYSRTSGPNEQFF.

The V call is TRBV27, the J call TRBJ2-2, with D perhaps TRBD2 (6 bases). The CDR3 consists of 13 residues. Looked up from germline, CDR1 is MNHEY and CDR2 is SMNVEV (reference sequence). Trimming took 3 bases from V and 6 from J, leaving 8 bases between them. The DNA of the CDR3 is TGTGCCAGCAGTTTTCCGGGGGCCGGGGAGCTGTTTTTT. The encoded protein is CASSFPGAGELFF.

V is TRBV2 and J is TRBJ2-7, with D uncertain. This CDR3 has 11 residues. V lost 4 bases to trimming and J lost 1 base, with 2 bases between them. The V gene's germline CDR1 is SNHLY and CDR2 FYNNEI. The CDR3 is CASSGSYEQYF. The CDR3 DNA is TGTGCCAGCAGTGGGTCCTACGAGCAGTACTTC.

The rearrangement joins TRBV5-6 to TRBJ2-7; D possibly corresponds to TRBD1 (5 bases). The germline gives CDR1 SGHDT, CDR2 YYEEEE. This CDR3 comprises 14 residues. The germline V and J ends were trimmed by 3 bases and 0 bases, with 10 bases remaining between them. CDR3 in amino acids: CASSYDRVSYEQYF. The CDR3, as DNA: TGTGCCAGCAGCTACGACAGAGTCTCCTACGAGCAGTACTTC.